This T cell receptor (beta chain) stems from a study of OX40 agonist ivuxolimab in advanced cancers. On the study more broadly: Patients treated during dose escalation were battling hepatocellular carcinoma, melanoma, renal cell or head and neck cancer.

Germline values: CDR1 SGDLS, CDR2 YYNGEE. The length of the CDR3 is 14 residues. V lost 4 bases, J lost 1 base, and 10 bases lay in between. Sequenced by immunoSEQ multiplex PCR; TCRdb stores in-frame clones only, minus some. The repertoire holds roughly 58,000 clones, with approximately 88% as singletons. Blood sampling took place at baseline, cycle 4 day 1, and cycle 7 day 1. The V gene is TRBV9, the J gene TRBJ2-3; maybe TRBD1 (5 bases). This TCR was sampled from an adult with an advanced solid tumor such as melanoma, head and neck, liver or kidney cancer. Sequenced here: CD4+ or CD8+ T cells sorted from blood, sampled in a trial of the OX40 agonist ivuxolimab. CDR3 DNA: TGTGCCAGCAGCACAGGAGAGGGCACAGATACGCAGTATTTT. It encodes CASSTGEGTDTQYF.